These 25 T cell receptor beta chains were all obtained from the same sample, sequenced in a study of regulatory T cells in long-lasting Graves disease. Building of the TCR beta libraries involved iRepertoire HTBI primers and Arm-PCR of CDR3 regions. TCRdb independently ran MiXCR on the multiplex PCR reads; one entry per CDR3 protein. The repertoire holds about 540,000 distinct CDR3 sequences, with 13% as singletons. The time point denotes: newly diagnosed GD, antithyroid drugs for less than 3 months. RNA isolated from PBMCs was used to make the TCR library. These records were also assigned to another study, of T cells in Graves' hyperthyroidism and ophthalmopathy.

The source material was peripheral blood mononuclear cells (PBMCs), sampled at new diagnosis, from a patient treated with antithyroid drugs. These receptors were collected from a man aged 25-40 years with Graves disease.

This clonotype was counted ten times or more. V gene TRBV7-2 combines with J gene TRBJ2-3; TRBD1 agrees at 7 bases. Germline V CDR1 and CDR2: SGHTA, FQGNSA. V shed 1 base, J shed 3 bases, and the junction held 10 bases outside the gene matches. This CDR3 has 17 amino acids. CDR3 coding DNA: TGTGCCAGCAGCTTAGAATACAACAGGGGCGTTACAGATACGCAGTATTTT. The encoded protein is CASSLEYNRGVTDTQYF. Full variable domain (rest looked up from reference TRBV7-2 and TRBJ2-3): GAGVSQSPSNKVTEKGKDVELRCDPISGHTALYWYRQSLGQGLEFLIYFQGNSAPDKSGLPSDRFSAERTGGSVSTLTIQRTQQEDSAVYLCASSLEYNRGVTDTQYFGPGTRLTVL.

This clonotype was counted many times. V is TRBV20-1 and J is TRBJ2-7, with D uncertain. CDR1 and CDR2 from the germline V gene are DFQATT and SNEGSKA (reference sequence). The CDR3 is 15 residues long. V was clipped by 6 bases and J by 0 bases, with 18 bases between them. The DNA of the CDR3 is TGCAGTGCCCACCTCCGGACCCGGAGCTCCTACGAGCAGTACTTC. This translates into CSAHLRTRSSYEQYF.

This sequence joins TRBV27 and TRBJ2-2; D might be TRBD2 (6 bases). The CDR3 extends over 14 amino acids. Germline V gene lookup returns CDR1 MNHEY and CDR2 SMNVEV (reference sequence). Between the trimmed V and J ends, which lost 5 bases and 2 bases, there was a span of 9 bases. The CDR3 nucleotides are TGTGCCAGCAGTACTAGCCATAACACCGGGGAGCTGTTTTTT. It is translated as CASSTSHNTGELFF.

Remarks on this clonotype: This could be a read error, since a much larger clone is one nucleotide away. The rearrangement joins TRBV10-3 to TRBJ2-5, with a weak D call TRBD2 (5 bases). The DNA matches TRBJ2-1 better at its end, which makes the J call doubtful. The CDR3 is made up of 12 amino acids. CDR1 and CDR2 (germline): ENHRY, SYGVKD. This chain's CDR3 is CAISVDRETQFF. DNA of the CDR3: TGTGCCATCAGTGTAGATAGGGAGACCCAGTTCTTC.

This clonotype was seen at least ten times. CDR3 DNA sequence: TGCAGCGTTGGCGGGGGAAAGAGATCTGAAGCTTTCTTT. Its translation: CSVGGGKRSEAFF. The chain links TRBV29-1 to TRBJ1-1; the D gene is possibly TRBD1 (5 bases). The germline CDR1 and CDR2 sequences are SQVTM and ANQGSEA. The CDR3 contains 13 residues. V was pared by 4 bases and J by 6 bases, with 15 bases between.

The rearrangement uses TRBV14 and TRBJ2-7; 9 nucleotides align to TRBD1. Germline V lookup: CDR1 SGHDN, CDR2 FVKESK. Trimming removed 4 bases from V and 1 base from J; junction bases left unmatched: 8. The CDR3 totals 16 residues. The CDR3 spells CASSREGTGYSYEQYF. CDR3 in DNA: TGTGCCAGCAGCCGCGAGGGGACAGGGTATTCCTACGAGCAGTACTTC.

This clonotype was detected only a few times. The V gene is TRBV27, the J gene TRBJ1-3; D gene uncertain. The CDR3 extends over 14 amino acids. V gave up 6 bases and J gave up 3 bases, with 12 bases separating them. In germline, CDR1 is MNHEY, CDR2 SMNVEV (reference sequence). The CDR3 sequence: CASSRTLSGNTIYF. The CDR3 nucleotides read TGTGCCAGCAGCCGTACGCTCAGTGGAAACACCATATATTTT.

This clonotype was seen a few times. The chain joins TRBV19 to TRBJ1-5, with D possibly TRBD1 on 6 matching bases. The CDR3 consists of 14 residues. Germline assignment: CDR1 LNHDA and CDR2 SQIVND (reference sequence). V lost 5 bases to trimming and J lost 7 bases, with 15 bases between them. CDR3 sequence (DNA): TGTGCCAGTAGTCACAGGGTGAAAGGACAGCCCCAGCATTTT. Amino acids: CASSHRVKGQPQHF.

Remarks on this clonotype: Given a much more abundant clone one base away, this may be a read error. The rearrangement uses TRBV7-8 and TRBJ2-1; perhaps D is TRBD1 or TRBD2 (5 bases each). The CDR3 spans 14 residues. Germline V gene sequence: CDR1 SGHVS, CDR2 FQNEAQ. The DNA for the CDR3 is TGTGCCAGCAGCGTAGCCGAGAGGGGTTGGGAGCAGTTCTTC. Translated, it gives CASSVAERGWEQFF.

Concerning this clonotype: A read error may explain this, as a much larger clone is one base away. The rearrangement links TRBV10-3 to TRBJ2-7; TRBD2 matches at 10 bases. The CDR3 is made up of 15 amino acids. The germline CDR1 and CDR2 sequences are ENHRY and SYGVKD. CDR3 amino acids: CAVSVSGGPVREQYF. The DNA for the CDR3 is TGTGCCGTCAGTGTTAGCGGGGGGCCCGTACGTGAGCAGTACTTC.

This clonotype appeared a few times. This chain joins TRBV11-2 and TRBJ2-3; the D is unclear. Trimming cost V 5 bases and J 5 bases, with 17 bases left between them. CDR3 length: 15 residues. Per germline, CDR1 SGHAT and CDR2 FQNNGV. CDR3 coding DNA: TGTGCCAGCAGCCCCGTACGAGGAAGGAAAGATACGCAGTATTTT. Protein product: CASSPVRGRKDTQYF.

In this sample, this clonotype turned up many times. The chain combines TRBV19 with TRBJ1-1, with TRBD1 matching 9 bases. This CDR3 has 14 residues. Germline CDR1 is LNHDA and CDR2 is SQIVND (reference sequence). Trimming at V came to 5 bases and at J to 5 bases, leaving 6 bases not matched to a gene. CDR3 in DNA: TGTGCCAGTAGTCCCGGGACAGGGCGTACTGAAGCTTTCTTT. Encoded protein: CASSPGTGRTEAFF.

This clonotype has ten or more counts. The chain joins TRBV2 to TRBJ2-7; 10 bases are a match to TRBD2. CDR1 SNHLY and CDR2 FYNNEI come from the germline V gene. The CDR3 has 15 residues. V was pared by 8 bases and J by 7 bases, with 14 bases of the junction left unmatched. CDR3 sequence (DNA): TGTGCCAGCTCCTCGGGGCTAGCGGGAGTGGGTGAGCAGTACTTC. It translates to CASSSGLAGVGEQYF.

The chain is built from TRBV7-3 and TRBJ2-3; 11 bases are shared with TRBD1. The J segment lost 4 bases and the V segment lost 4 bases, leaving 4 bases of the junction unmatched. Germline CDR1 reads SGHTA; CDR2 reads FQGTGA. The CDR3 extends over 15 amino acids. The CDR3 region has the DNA TGTGCCAGCAGCTCCCGGGACAGGGGGGCAGATACGCAGTATTTT. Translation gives CASSSRDRGADTQYF.

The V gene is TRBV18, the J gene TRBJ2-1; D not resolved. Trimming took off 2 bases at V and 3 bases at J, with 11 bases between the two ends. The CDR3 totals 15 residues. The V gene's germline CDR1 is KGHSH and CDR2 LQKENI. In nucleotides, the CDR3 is TGTGCCAGCTCACCAGTTCTAAGTTACTACAATGAGCAGTTCTTC. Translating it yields CASSPVLSYYNEQFF.

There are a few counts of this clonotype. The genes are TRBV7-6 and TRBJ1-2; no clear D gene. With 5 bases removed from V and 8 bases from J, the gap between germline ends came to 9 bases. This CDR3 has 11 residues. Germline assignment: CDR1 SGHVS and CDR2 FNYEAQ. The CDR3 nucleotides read TGTGCCAGCAGCCCTCAGGTCGGCTACACCTTC. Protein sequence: CASSPQVGYTF. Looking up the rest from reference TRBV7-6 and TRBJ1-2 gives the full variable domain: GAGVSQSPRYKVTKRGQDVALRCDPISGHVSLYWYRQALGQGPEFLTYFNYEAQQDKSGLPNDRFSAERPEGSISTLTIQRTEQRDSAMYRCASSPQVGYTFGSGTRLTVV.

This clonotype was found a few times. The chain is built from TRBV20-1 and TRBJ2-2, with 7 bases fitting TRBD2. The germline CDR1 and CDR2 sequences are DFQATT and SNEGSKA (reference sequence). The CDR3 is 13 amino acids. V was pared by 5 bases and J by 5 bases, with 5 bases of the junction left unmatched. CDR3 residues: CSAVGRTTGELFF. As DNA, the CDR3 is TGCAGTGCTGTCGGGAGGACGACCGGGGAGCTGTTTTTT.

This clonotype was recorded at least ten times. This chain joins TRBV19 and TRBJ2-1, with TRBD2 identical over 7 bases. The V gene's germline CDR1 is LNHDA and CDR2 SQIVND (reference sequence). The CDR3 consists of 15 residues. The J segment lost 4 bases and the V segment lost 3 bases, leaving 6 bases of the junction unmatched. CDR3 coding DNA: TGTGCCAGTAGTATCGGGCGGGAGCGTTACAATGAGCAGTTCTTC. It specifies CASSIGRERYNEQFF.

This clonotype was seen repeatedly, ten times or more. The CDR3: CASSLQGSRYNQPQHF. In DNA form, the CDR3 reads TGTGCCAGCAGCTTACAGGGTTCCCGATACAATCAGCCCCAGCATTTT. The chain has TRBV7-9 and TRBJ1-5; D possibly corresponds to TRBD1 (5 bases). The V and J ends lost 2 bases and 3 bases respectively, with 14 bases between them. Germline V gene data show CDR1 as SEHNR and CDR2 as FQNEAQ (reference sequence). There are 16 residues in the CDR3.

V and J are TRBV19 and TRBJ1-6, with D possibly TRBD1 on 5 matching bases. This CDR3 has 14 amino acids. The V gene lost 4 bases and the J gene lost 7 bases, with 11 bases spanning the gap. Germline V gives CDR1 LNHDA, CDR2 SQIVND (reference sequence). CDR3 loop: CASSTGTENSPLHF. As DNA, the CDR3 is TGTGCCAGTAGTACCGGGACGGAGAATTCACCCCTCCACTTT.

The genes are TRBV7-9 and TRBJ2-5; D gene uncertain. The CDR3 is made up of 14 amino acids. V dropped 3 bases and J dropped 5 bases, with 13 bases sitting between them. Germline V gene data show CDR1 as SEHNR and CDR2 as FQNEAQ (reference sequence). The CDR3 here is CASSFGSVRETQYF. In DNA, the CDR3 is TGTGCCAGCAGCTTCGGGTCGGTTAGGGAGACCCAGTACTTC.

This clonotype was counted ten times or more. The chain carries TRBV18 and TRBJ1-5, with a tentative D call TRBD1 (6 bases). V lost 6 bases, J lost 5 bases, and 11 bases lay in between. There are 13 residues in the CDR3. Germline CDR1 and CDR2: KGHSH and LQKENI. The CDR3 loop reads CASSKEGDQPQHF. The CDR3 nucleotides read TGTGCCAGCTCGAAGGAGGGGGATCAGCCCCAGCATTTT.

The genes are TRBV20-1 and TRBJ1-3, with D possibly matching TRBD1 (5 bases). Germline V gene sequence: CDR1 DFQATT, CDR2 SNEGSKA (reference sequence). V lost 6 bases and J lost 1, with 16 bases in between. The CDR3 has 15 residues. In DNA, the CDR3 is TGCAGTGCCCCAGATCTACAGGAATCTGGAAACACCATATATTTT. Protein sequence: CSAPDLQESGNTIYF.

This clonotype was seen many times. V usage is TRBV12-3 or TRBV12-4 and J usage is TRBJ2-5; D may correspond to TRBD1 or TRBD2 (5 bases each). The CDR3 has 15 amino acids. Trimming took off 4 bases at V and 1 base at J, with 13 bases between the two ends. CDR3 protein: CASSSGWGFQETQYF. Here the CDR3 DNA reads TGTGCCAGCAGTTCGGGTTGGGGGTTCCAAGAGACCCAGTACTTC.

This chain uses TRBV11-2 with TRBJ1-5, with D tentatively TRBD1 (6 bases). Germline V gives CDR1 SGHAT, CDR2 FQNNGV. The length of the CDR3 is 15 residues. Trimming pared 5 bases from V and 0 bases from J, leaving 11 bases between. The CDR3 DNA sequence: TGTGCCAGCAGCACAGGGACCCGTAGCAATCAGCCCCAGCATTTT. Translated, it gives CASSTGTRSNQPQHF.